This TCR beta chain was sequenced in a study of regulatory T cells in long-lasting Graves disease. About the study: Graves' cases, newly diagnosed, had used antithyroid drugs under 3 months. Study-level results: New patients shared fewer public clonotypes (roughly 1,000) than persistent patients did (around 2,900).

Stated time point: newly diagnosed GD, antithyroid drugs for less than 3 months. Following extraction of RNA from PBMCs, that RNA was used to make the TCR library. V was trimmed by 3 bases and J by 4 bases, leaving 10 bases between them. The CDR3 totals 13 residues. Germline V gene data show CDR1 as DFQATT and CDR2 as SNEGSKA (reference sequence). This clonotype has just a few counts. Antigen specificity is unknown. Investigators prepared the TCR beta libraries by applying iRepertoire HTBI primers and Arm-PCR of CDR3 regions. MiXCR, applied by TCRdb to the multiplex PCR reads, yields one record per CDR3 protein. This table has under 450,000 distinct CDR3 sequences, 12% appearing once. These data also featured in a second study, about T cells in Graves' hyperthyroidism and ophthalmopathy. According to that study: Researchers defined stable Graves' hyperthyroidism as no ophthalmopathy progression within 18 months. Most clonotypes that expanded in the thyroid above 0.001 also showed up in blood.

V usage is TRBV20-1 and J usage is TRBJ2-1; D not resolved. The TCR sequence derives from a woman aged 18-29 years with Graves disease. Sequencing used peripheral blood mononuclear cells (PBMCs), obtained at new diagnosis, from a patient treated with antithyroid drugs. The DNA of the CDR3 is TGCAGTGCTAGCGAGGACGGATACAATGAGCAGTTCTTC. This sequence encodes CSASEDGYNEQFF.